Sequencing of this T cell receptor (beta chain) was carried out in a study of T cells in narcolepsy (dated by TCRdb to about 2018). Turning to the overall study: Healthy control donors were enrolled in the study alongside patients who had narcolepsy type 1 or type 2 (NT1, NT2). The study sought autoreactive T cells targeting hypocretin neuron self-antigens (hypocretin, TRIB2) in narcolepsy patients, using TCR Vbeta sequencing to track clonotypes in blood and CSF. Paper-wide results and their limitations: Plots that compared CSF and blood CD4+ T cell clonotypes from the same patient highlighted HCRT-specific and TRIB2-specific autoreactive clonotypes. Patients and controls had similar numbers of sequenced blood memory CD4+ clonotypes, with averages of some 40,000 in patients and 30,000 to 35,000 in controls. Autoreactive clonotypes were reported to be detected serially in the blood of the same patients and of different patients, but not in the blood of healthy controls. Some blood memory CD4+ repertoires from patients and controls contained no sequences matching autoreactive T cell clones.

Memory CD4+ T cells were sorted ex vivo from peripheral blood of narcolepsy patients and healthy controls for TCR Vbeta sequencing. Library creation used the immunoSEQ multiplex PCR assay. This is the immuneACCESS table as TCRdb keeps it, with only in-frame sequences that have V and J called. A part of the clones is gone; compared with another copy, unresolved V genes explain less than half, and the rest is unexplained. For this sample the table gives about 24,000 clones, of which about 60% were detected only once. The top ten clones comprise 9.5% to 15% of the sample. For this clone: Its recognized antigen is unknown. It has no much larger one-base neighbor in the sample; base qualities were not kept.

Taken from cysteine to phenylalanine, the CDR3 has 13 residues. CDR3 DNA only is kept here, 39 bases in frame from base 1. The junction shows trimming of 4 bases on V and 5 bases on J, plus 9 bases between the germline ends. CDR1 and CDR2, looked up from the germline V gene (reference sequence), are LNHDA and SQIVND. The sequencing sample was made of memory (CD45RA-) CD4+ T cells from blood. The intended sense of this specimen's cell subset or site label: memory T cells sorted ex vivo from peripheral blood. The chain joins TRBV19 to TRBJ1-5; the D gene is not confidently resolved. This receptor was identified in a human donor in good health. CDR3 region: CASSNKRDQPQHF. The nucleotides read TGTGCCAGTAGTAACAAACGAGATCAGCCCCAGCATTTT.